This T cell receptor (beta chain) was identified during a study of T cells in tumors after PD-1 blockade (dated by TCRdb to between 2018 and 2021). Background on the whole study: Patients with prior checkpoint blockade, systemic immunosuppressant use, or recent radiotherapy or other anti-cancer therapy within 4 weeks were excluded. Some patients also continued taking vismodegib 150 mg daily during anti-PD-1 treatment. An average of around 110,000 TCR templates (range about 24,000-280,000) and around 38,000 unique clonotypes was obtained for peripheral blood samples. Patients were treated with either pembrolizumab 200 mg every 3 weeks or cemiplimab 350 mg every 2 weeks. RECIST version 1.1 was the standard used to evaluate clinical response. Paired single-cell RNA and TCR sequencing was performed on site-matched tumors from BCC or SCC patients before and after anti-PD-1 therapy. To compare clonotypes in blood and tumor, bulk TCR sequencing was done on 9 to 10 peripheral blood samples taken from 5 or 6 patients. General study outcomes and caveats: Roughly two fifths of tumor TCR clonotypes were found in blood, and some novel exhausted tumor clones appeared in pre-treatment blood, suggesting peripheral recruitment. The source of novel T cell clones was not identified and could include lymphoid organs or rare unexpanded clones within the tumor or its periphery.

The immunoSEQ platform was used to carry out deep TCRbeta sequencing. In the paper's pipeline: Only productive rearrangements were exported from the immunoSEQ Analyzer for downstream analysis. Bulk TCRbeta clonotypes were assigned T cell phenotypes by matching to single-cell RNA+TCR-seq clones sharing the same TCRbeta sequence. Using bulk TCR sequencing data, clone enrichment in tumor was calculated by dividing a clone's tumor frequency by the same clone's PBMC frequency. TCRs were sorted with GLIPH into specificity groups, meaning clusters of distinct TCRs that share CDR3 motifs and likely recognize common antigens. In TCRdb, the immuneACCESS table is reduced to in-frame sequences with V and J assigned. These tables do not hold every clone; where another copy was compared, an unresolved V gene accounts for under half, and the others remain unexplained. The DNA gave D and trimming, while V, J and clone size come from that table. Present in this sample are approximately 46,000 clones, roughly 79% of which were seen just once. The top ten hold 16% of the sample.

The time point label, as the study defines it: before anti-PD-1 therapy. Genomic DNA extracted from tumor biopsies or peripheral blood was used for bulk TCRbeta sequencing, with input ranging from roughly 550 ng to 6,500 ng. Histologically proven advanced or metastatic basal or squamous cell carcinoma was present in all patients, all of whom were poor candidates for surgical resection. Of the roughly 10 patients in the basal cell carcinoma cohort, roughly 8 underwent bulk tumor TCR sequencing. This clone came up a few times. It lacks a known antigen. No base-level quality is on record; no much larger clone is a single base apart. Compared with germline, V lacks 7 bases and J lacks 6 bases; bases without a gene match: 6. CDR1 and CDR2 are read off the germline V gene as MDHEN and SYDVKM. From the cysteine up to the phenylalanine, the CDR3 has a length of 13 residues. The kept DNA is CDR3 alone, 39 bases in frame from the first base.

This TCR came from a human donor with basal cell carcinoma. This chain joins TRBV28 to TRBJ1-2; the central 9 bases match TRBD1. Here the sequenced sample was PBMCs, taken before anti-PD-1 treatment. The DNA sequence is given as TGTGCCAGCAAAGAGACAGGGGGTAATGGCTACACCTTC. It is translated as CASKETGGNGYTF.